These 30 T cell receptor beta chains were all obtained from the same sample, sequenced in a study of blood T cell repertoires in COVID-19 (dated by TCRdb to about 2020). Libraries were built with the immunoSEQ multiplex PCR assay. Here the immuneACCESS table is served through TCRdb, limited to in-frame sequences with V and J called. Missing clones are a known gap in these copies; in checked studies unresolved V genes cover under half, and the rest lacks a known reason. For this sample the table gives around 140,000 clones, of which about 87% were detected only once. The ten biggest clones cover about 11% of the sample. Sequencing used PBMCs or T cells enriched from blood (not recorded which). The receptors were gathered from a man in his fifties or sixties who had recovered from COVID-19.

The CDR3: CASSDLSGASYEQYF. For the CDR3, the DNA is TGTGCCAGCAGTGACCTTAGCGGGGCCTCCTACGAGCAGTACTTC. The V and J genes are TRBV6-1 and TRBJ2-7; TRBD2 agrees at 8 bases. Germline lookup yields CDR1 MNHNS and CDR2 SASEGT. The V and J ends lost 3 bases and 0 bases, in that order; junction bases with no gene match: 4. The CDR3 has 15 amino acids.

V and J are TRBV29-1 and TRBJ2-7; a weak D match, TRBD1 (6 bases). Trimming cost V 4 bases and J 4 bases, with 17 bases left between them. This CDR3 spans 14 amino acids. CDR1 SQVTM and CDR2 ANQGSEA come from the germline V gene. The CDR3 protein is CSVGIRQGWYEQYF. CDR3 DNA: TGCAGCGTTGGCATTCGGCAGGGGTGGTACGAGCAGTACTTC.

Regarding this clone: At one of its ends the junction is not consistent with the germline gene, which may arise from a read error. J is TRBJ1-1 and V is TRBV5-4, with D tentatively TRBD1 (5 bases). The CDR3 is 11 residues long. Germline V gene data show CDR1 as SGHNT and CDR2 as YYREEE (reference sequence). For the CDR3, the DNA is TGTGCCAGCAGCTTGAACAGGCTTGTTTCCTTT. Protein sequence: CASSLNRLVSF.

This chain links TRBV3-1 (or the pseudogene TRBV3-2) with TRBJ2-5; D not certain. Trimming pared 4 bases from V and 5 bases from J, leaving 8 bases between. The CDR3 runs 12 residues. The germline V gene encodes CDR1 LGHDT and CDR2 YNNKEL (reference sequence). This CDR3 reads CASSLNLETQYF. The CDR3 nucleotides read TGTGCCAGCAGCCTTAATCTCGAGACCCAGTACTTC.

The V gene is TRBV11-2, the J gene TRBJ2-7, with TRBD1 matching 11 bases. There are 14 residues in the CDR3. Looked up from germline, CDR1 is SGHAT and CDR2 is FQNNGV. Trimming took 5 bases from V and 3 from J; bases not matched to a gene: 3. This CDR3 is CASSPGTGGYEQYF. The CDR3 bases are TGTGCCAGCAGCCCCGGGACAGGGGGCTACGAGCAGTACTTC.

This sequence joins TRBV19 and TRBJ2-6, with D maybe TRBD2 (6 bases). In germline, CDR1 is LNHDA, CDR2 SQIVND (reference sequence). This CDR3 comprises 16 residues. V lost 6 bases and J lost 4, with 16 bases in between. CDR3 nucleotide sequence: TGTGCCAGTAGCACGGGACTCCTGGGAGGGGCCAACGTCCTGACTTTC. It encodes CASSTGLLGGANVLTF.

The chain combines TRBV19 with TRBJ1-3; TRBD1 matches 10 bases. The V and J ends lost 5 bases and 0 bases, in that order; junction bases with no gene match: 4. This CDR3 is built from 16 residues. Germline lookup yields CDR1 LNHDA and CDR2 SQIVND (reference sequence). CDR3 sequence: CASSPGTGVSGNTIYF. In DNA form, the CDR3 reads TGTGCCAGTAGTCCCGGGACAGGGGTCTCTGGAAACACCATATATTTT. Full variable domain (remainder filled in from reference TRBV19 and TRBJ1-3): DGGITQSPKYLFRKEGQNVTLSCEQNLNHDAMYWYRQDPGQGLRLIYYSQIVNDFQKGDIAEGYSVSREKKESFPLTVTSAQKNPTAFYLCASSPGTGVSGNTIYFGEGSWLTVV.

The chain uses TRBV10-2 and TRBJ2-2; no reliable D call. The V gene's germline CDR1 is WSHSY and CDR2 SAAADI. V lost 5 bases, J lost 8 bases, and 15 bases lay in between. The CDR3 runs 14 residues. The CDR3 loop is CASSPTVIIGELFF. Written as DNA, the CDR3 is TGCGCCAGCAGTCCAACAGTAATAATAGGGGAGCTGTTTTTT.

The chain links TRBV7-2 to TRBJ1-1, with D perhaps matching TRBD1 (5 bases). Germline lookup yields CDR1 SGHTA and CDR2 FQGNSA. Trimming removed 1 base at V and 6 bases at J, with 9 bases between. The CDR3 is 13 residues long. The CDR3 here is CASSLGRGAEAFF. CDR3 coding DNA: TGTGCCAGCAGCTTAGGACGGGGGGCTGAAGCTTTCTTT. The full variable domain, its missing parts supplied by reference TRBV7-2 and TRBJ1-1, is GAGVSQSPSNKVTEKGKDVELRCDPISGHTALYWYRQSLGQGLEFLIYFQGNSAPDKSGLPSDRFSAERTGGSVSTLTIQRTQQEDSAVYLCASSLGRGAEAFFGQGTRLTVV.

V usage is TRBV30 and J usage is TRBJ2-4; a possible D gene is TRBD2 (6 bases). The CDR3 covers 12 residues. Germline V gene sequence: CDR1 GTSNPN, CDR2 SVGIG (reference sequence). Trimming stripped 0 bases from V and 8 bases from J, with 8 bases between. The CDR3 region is CAWSVRGDIQYF. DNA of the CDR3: TGTGCCTGGAGTGTACGCGGGGACATTCAGTACTTC.

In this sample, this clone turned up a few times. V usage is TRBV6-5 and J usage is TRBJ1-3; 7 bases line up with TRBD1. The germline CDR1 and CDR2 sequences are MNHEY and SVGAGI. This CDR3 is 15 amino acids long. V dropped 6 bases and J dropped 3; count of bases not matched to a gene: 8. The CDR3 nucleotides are TGTGCCAGCAGCCGGACAGGAATTTATGGAAACACCATATATTTT. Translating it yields CASSRTGIYGNTIYF.

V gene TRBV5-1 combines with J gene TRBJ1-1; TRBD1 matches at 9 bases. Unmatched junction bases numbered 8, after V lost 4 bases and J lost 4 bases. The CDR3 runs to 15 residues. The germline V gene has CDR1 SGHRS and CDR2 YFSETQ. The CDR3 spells CASSEQGAVGTEAFF. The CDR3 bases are TGCGCCAGCAGCGAACAGGGGGCTGTCGGCACTGAAGCTTTCTTT.

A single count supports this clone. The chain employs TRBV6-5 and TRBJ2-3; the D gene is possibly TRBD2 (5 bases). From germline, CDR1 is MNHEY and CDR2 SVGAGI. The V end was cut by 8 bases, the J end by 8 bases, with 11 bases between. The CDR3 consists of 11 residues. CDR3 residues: CASASGFTQYF. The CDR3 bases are TGTGCCAGCGCGTCGGGATTTACGCAGTATTTT.

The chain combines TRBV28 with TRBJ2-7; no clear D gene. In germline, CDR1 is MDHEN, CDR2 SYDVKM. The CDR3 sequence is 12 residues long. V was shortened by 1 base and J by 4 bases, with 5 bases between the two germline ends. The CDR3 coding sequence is TGTGCCAGCAGTTTATTTCGTTACGAGCAGTACTTC. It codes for CASSLFRYEQYF.

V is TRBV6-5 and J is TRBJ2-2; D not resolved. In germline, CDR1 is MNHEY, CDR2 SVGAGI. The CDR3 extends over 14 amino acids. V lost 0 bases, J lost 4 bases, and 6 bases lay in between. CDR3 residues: CASSYSSPTGELFF. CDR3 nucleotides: TGTGCCAGCAGTTACTCGAGCCCCACCGGGGAGCTGTTTTTT.

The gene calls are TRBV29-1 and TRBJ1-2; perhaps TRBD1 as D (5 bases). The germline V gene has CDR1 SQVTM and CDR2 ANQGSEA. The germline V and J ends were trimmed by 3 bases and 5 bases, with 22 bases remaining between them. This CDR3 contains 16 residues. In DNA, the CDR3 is TGCAGCGTTGATACCCCCGGCGGGGGGTCTAGGTATGGCTACACCTTC. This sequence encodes CSVDTPGGGSRYGYTF.

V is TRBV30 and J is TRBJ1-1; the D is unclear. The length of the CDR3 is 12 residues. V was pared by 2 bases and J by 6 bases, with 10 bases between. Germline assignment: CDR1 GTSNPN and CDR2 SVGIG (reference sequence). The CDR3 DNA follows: TGTGCCTGGAGTTTGAGATTTTCTGAAGCTTTCTTT. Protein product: CAWSLRFSEAFF. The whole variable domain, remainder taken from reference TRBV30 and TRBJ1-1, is SQTIHQWPATLVQPVGSPLSLECTVEGTSNPNLYWYRQAAGRGLQLLFYSVGIGQISSEVPQNLSASRPQDRQFILSSKKLLLSDSGFYLCAWSLRFSEAFFGQGTRLTVV.

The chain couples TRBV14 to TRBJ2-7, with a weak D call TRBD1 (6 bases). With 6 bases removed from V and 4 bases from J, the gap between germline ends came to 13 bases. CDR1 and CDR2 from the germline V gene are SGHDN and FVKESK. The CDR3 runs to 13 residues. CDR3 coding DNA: TGTGCCAGCAGTTGGGGGCCCAGGTACGAGCAGTACTTC. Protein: CASSWGPRYEQYF.

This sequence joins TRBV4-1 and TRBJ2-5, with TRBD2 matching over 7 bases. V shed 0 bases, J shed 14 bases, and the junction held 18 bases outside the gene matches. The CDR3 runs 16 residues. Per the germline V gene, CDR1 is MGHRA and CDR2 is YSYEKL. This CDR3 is CASSQEPAGVPSRRYF. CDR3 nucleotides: TGCGCCAGCAGCCAAGAACCGGCGGGAGTCCCTTCTCGCCGTTACTTC.

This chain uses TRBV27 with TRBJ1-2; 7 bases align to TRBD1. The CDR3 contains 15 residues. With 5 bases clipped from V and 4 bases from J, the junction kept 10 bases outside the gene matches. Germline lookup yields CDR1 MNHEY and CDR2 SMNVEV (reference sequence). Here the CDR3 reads CASSPTGFKAYGYTF. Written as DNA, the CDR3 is TGTGCCAGCAGTCCGACAGGGTTTAAGGCCTATGGCTACACCTTC.

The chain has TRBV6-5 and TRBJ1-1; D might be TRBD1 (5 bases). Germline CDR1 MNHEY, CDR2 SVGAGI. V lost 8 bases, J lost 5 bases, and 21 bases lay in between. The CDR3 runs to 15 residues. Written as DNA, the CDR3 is TGTGCCAGCTCCGCGGGGTGGCAGGGAGGTACTGAAGCTTTCTTT. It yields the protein CASSAGWQGGTEAFF.

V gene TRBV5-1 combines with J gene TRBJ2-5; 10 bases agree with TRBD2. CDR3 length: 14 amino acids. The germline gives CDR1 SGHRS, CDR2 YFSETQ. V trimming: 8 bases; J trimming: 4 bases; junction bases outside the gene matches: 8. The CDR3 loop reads CASSLAGERETQYF. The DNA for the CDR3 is TGCGCCAGTTCCCTAGCGGGGGAAAGAGAGACCCAGTACTTC.

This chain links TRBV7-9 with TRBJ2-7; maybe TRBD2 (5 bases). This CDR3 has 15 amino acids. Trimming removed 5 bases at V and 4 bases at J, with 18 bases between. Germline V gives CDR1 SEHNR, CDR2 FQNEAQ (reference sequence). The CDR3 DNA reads TGTGCCAGCAGCCTCCCTGAGGGCCGGCCATACGAGCAGTACTTC. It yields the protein CASSLPEGRPYEQYF. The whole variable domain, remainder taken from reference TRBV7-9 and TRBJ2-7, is DTGVSQNPRHKITKRGQNVTFRCDPISEHNRLYWYRQTLGQGPEFLTYFQNEAQLEKSRLLSDRFSAERPKGSFSTLEIQRTEQGDSAMYLCASSLPEGRPYEQYFGPGTRLTVT.

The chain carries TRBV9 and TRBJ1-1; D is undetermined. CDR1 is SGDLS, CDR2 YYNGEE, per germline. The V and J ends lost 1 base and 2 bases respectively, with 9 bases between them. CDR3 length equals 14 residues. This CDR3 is CASSVFVGNTEAFF. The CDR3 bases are TGTGCCAGCAGCGTATTCGTCGGTAACACTGAAGCTTTCTTT.

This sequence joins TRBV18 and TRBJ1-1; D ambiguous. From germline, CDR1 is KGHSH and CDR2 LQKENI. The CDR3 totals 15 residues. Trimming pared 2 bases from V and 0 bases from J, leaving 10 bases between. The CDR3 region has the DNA TGTGCCAGCTCACCATATTGGGGAGTGAACACTGAAGCTTTCTTT. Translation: CASSPYWGVNTEAFF.

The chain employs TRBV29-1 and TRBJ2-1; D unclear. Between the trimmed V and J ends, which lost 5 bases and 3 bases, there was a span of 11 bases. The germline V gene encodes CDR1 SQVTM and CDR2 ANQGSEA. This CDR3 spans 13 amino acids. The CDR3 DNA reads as TGCAGCGTTCACACAAAACACTACAATGAGCAGTTCTTC. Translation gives CSVHTKHYNEQFF.

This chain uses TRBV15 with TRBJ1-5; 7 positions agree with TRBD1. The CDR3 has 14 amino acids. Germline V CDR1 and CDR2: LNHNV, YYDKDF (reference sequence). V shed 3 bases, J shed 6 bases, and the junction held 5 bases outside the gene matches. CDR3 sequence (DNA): TGTGCCACCAGCAGTAGGGGGCTGGGTCAGCCCCAGCATTTT. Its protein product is CATSSRGLGQPQHF.

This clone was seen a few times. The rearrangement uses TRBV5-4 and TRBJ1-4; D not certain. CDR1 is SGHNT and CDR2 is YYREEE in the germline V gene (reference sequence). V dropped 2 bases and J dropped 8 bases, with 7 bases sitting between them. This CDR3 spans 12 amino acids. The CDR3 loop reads CASSFSQEKLFF. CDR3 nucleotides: TGTGCCAGCAGCTTTTCCCAAGAAAAACTGTTTTTT.

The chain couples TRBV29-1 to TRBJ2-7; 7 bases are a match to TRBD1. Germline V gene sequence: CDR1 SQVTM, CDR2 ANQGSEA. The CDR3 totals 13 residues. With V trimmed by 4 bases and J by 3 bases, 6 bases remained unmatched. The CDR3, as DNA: TGCAGCGTTGGGACAGGAGAGGGCTACGAGCAGTACTTC. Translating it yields CSVGTGEGYEQYF.

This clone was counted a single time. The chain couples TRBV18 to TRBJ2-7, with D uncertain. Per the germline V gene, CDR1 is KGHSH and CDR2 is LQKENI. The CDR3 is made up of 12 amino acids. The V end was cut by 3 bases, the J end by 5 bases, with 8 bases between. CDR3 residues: CASSPSSDEQYF. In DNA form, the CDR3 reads TGTGCCAGCTCACCTTCTTCGGACGAGCAGTACTTC. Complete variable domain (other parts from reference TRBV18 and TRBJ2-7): NAGVMQNPRHLVRRRGQEARLRCSPMKGHSHVYWYRQLPEEGLKFMVYLQKENIIDESGMPKERFSAEFPKEGPSILRIQQVVRGDSAAYFCASSPSSDEQYFGPGTRLTVT.